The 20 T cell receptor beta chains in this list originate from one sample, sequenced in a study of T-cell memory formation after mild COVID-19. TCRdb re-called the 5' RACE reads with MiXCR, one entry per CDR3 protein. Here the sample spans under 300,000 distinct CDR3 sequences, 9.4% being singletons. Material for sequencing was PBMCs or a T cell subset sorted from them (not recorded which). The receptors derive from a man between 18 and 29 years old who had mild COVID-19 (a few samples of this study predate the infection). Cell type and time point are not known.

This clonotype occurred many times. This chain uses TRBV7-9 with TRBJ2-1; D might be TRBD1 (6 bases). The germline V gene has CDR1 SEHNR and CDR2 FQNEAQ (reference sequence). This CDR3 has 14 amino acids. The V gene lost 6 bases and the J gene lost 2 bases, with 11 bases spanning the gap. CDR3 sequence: CASSNGTPYNEQFF. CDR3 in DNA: TGTGCCAGCAGTAACGGGACACCCTACAATGAGCAGTTCTTC.

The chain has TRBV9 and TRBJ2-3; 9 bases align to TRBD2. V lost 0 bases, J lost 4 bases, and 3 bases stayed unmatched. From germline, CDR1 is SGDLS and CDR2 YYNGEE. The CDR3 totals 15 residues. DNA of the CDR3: TGTGCCAGCAGCGTAGCTAGCGGGGCCCCAGATACGCAGTATTTT. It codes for CASSVASGAPDTQYF.

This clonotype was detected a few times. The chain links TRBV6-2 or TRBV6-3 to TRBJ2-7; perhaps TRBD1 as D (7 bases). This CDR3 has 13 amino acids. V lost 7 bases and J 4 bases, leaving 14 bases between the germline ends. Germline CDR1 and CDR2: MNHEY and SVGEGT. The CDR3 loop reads CASTPTGRYEQYF. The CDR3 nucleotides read TGTGCCAGCACCCCGACAGGGAGGTACGAGCAGTACTTC.

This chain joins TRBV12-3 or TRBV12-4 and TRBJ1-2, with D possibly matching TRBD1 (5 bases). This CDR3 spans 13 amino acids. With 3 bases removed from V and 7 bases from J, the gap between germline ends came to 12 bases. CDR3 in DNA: TGTGCCAGCAGTTTGCAGGGAGTAGGTGGCTACACCTTC. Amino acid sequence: CASSLQGVGGYTF.

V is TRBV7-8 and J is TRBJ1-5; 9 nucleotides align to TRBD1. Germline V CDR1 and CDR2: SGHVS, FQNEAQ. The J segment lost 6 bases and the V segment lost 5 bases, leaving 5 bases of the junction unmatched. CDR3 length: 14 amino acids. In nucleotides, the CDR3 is TGTGCCAGCAGCGCGGACAGGGGAAGTCAGCCCCAGCATTTT. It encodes CASSADRGSQPQHF.

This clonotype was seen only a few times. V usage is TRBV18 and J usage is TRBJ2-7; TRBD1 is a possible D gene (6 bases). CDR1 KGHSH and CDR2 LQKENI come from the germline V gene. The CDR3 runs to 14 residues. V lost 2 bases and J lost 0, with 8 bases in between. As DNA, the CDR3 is TGTGCCAGCTCACCAGGACAGTTCTCCTACGAGCAGTACTTC. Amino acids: CASSPGQFSYEQYF.

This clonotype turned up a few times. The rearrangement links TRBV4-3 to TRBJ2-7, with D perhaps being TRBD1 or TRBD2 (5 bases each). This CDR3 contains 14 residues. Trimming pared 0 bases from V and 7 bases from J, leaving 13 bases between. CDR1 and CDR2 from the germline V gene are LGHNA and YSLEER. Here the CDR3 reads CASSQDLEGREQYF. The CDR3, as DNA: TGCGCCAGCAGCCAAGATCTTGAGGGGCGGGAGCAGTACTTC.

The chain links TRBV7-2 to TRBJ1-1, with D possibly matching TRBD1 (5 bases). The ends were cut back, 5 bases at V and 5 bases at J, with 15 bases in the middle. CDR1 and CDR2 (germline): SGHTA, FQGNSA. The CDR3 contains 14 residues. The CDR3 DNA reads TGTGCCAGCAGCCAACTAGGGGCTGGAACTGAAGCTTTCTTT. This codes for CASSQLGAGTEAFF.

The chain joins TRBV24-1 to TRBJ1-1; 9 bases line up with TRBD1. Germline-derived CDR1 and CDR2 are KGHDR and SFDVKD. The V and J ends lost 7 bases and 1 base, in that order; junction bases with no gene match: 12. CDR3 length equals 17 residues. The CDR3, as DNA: TGTGCCACCAGGCCATCTGGAACAGGGGGCCGGAACACTGAAGCTTTCTTT. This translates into CATRPSGTGGRNTEAFF.

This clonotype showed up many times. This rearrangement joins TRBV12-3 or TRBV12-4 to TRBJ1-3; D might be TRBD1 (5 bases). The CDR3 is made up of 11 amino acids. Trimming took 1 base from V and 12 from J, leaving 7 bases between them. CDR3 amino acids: CASSLVQGIYF. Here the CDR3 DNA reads TGTGCCAGCAGTTTAGTCCAGGGCATATATTTT.

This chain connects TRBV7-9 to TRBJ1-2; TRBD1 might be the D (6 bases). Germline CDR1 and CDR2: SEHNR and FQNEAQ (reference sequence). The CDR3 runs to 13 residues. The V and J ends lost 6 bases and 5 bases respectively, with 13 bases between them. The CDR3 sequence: CASSTGTLYGYTF. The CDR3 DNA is TGTGCCAGCAGTACCGGGACACTTTATGGCTACACCTTC.

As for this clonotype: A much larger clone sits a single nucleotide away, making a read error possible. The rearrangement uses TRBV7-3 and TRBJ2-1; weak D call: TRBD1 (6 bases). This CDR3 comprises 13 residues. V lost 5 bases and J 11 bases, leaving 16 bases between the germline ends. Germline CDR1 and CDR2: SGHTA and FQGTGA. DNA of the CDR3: TGTGCCAGCAGCCAACAGGGCGGTAATCAGCAGTTCTTC. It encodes CASSQQGGNQQFF.

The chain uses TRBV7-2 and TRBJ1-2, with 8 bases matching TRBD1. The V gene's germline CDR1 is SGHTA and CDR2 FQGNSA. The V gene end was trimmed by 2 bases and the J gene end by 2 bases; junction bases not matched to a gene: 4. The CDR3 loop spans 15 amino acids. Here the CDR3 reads CASSLSGTGNYGYTF. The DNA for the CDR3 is TGTGCCAGCAGCTTATCCGGGACAGGCAACTATGGCTACACCTTC. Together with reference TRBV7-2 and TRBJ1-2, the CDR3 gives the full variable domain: GAGVSQSPSNKVTEKGKDVELRCDPISGHTALYWYRQSLGQGLEFLIYFQGNSAPDKSGLPSDRFSAERTGGSVSTLTIQRTQQEDSAVYLCASSLSGTGNYGYTFGSGTRLTVV.

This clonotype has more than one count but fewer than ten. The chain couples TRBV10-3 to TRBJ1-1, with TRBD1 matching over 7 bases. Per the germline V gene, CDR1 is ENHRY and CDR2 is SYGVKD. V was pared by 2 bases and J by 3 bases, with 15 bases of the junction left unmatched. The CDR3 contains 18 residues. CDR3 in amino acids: CAISEGDRDEASDTEAFF. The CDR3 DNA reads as TGTGCCATCAGTGAGGGAGACAGGGACGAGGCTTCTGACACTGAAGCTTTCTTT.

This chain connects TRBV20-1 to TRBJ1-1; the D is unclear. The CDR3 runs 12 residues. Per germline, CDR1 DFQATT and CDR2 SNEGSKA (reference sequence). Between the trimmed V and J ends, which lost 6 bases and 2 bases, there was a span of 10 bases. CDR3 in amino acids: CSAPRRNTEAFF. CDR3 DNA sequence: TGCAGTGCCCCACGGAGAAACACTGAAGCTTTCTTT.

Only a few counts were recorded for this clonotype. CDR3 sequence (DNA): TGCGCCAGCAGCTGGGGGACAACCTACGAGCAGTACTTC. Translating it yields CASSWGTTYEQYF. The gene calls are TRBV5-1 and TRBJ2-7, with TRBD1 as a possible D gene (6 bases). Germline CDR1 is SGHRS and CDR2 is YFSETQ. V was cut by 3 bases and J by 2 bases, with 9 bases left in between. The CDR3 length is 13 residues.

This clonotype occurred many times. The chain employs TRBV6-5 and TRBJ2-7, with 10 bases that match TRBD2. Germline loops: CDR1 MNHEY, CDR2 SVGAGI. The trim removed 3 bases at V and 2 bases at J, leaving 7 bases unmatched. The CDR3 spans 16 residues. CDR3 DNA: TGTGCCAGCAGTTATTCAGGACTAGCGGTGGCCTACGAGCAGTACTTC. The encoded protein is CASSYSGLAVAYEQYF.

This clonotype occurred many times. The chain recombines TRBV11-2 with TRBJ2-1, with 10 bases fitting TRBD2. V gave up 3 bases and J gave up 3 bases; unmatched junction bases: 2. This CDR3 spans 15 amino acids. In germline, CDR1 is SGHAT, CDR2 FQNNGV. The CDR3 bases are TGTGCCAGCAGCTTCGGACTAGCGGACTACAATGAGCAGTTCTTC. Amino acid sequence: CASSFGLADYNEQFF.

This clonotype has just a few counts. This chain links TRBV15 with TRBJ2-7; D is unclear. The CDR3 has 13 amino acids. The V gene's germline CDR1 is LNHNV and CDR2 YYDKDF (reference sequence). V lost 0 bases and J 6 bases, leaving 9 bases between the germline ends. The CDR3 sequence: CATSRDNRREQYV. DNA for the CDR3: TGTGCCACCAGCAGAGATAACCGTCGCGAGCAGTACGTC.

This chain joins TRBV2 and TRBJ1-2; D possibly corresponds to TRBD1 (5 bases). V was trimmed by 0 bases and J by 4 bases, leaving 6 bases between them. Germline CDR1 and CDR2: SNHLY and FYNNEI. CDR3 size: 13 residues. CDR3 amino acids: CASSEATGYGYTF. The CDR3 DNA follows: TGTGCCAGCAGTGAAGCTACAGGCTATGGCTACACCTTC.